One sample yielded the 13 T cell receptor beta chains listed below, sequenced in a study of response to subunit inactivated influenza vaccine. TCRdb used MiXCR to reprocess the RT-PCR reads, holding one entry per CDR3 protein. The data contain about 570,000 distinct CDR3 sequences, roughly 12% of them singletons. These data were also reused for a study on T cells expressing NK-cell markers. That report adds: TCR beta cDNA was made by 5'RACE template switching with UMIs.

The sample consisted of PBMCs from blood, taken on the day of vaccination. The receptor set was obtained from a middle-aged man who received an inactivated influenza vaccine.

There are many counts of this clonotype. This chain uses TRBV15 with TRBJ1-2; TRBD1 is a possible D gene (5 bases). Looked up from germline, CDR1 is LNHNV and CDR2 is YYDKDF (reference sequence). The CDR3 loop spans 14 amino acids. V was cut by 5 bases and J by 4 bases, with 14 bases left in between. The CDR3 sequence is CATSGRGTAYGYTF. In DNA form, the CDR3 reads TGTGCCACCAGCGGGCGTGGGACCGCCTATGGCTACACCTTC.

A single count supports this clonotype. This chain joins TRBV19 and TRBJ2-3; D is possibly TRBD2 (6 bases). This CDR3 contains 16 residues. With 6 bases removed from V and 4 bases from J, the gap between germline ends came to 20 bases. Germline CDR1 and CDR2: LNHDA and SQIVND (reference sequence). The CDR3 bases are TGTGCCAGTAGCCCCCTCGGGGGTTGGGGCCCAGATACGCAGTATTTT. Its translation is CASSPLGGWGPDTQYF. Complete variable domain (other parts from reference TRBV19 and TRBJ2-3): DGGITQSPKYLFRKEGQNVTLSCEQNLNHDAMYWYRQDPGQGLRLIYYSQIVNDFQKGDIAEGYSVSREKKESFPLTVTSAQKNPTAFYLCASSPLGGWGPDTQYFGPGTRLTVL.

This clonotype was seen a handful of times. The chain uses TRBV6-5 and TRBJ2-2, with D unclear. Germline V lookup: CDR1 MNHEY, CDR2 SVGAGI. The germline V and J ends were trimmed by 3 bases and 1 base, with 18 bases remaining between them. This CDR3 is 18 amino acids long. The CDR3 loop reads CASSYRPARAENTGELFF. The CDR3 bases are TGTGCCAGCAGTTATAGGCCGGCTCGGGCCGAGAACACCGGGGAGCTGTTTTTT.

This clonotype appeared a few times. V gene TRBV9 combines with J gene TRBJ2-1, with D unresolved. Per germline, CDR1 SGDLS and CDR2 YYNGEE. Trimming took off 0 bases at V and 8 bases at J, with 9 bases between the two ends. CDR3 length: 13 amino acids. The CDR3 DNA reads TGTGCCAGCAGCGTAGCGGGCTCCCATGAGCAGTTCTTC. Amino acids: CASSVAGSHEQFF.

DNA for the CDR3: TGTGCCAGCAGCCAGATGACGAACTACGAGCAGTACTTC. It codes for CASSQMTNYEQYF. The rearrangement links TRBV14 to TRBJ2-7; D gene uncertain. Germline V gene lookup returns CDR1 SGHDN and CDR2 FVKESK. This CDR3 is 13 amino acids long. V was shortened by 3 bases and J by 3 bases, with 9 bases between the two germline ends. Together with reference TRBV14 and TRBJ2-7, the CDR3 gives the full variable domain: EAGVTQFPSHSVIEKGQTVTLRCDPISGHDNLYWYRRVMGKEIKFLLHFVKESKQDESGMPNNRFLAERTGGTYSTLKVQPAELEDSGVYFCASSQMTNYEQYFGPGTRLTVT.

The chain links TRBV4-2 to TRBJ1-1; no reliable D call. Between the trimmed V and J ends, which lost 1 base and 0 bases, there was a span of 6 bases. This CDR3 spans 14 amino acids. Germline V gene data show CDR1 as LGHNA and CDR2 as YNFKEQ. The CDR3 region is CASSQGVVNTEAFF. Written as DNA, the CDR3 is TGTGCCAGCAGCCAAGGAGTTGTGAACACTGAAGCTTTCTTT.

This clonotype was observed a handful of times. The V call is TRBV15, the J call TRBJ2-1; 8 bases are shared with TRBD2. CDR1 LNHNV and CDR2 YYDKDF come from the germline V gene (reference sequence). This CDR3 is 15 amino acids long. The ends lost 5 bases at V and 4 bases at J; junction bases unmatched: 7. Here the CDR3 reads CATSVIRGRYNEQFF. The CDR3 DNA reads as TGTGCCACCAGCGTGATACGCGGGAGGTACAATGAGCAGTTCTTC. The whole variable domain, filled in from reference TRBV15 and TRBJ2-1, reads DAMVIQNPRYQVTQFGKPVTLSCSQTLNHNVMYWYQQKSSQAPKLLFHYYDKDFNNEADTPDNFQSRRPNTSFCFLDIRSPGLGDTAMYLCATSVIRGRYNEQFFGPGTRLTVL.

In its sample, this clonotype was seen a few times. The V and J genes are TRBV5-1 and TRBJ2-7; TRBD2 agrees at 11 bases. This CDR3 comprises 15 residues. CDR1 and CDR2 from the germline V gene are SGHRS and YFSETQ. J lost 3 bases, V lost 5 bases, and 7 bases had no gene match. CDR3: CASSYTSGSYYEQYF. The CDR3 DNA is TGCGCCAGCAGTTACACTAGCGGGAGCTACTACGAGCAGTACTTC.

The chain has TRBV9 and TRBJ2-1; D not certain. V dropped 6 bases and J dropped 5 bases, with 9 bases sitting between them. Germline loops: CDR1 SGDLS, CDR2 YYNGEE. This CDR3 is built from 12 residues. The CDR3 DNA reads TGTGCCAGCACCCCAGACGACAATGAGCAGTTCTTC. This translates into CASTPDDNEQFF.

The chain carries TRBV3-1 and TRBJ1-3; TRBD1 matches at 8 bases. The CDR3 consists of 16 residues. The trim removed 5 bases at V and 8 bases at J, leaving 14 bases unmatched. Germline assignment: CDR1 LGHDT and CDR2 YNNKEL (reference sequence). The CDR3 region has the DNA TGTGCCAGCAGCTCACGACAGGGGCGACGCCGGGACACCATATATTTT. Translated, it gives CASSSRQGRRRDTIYF.

V and J are TRBV5-1 and TRBJ2-1, with D unclear. V was clipped by 2 bases and J by 1 base, with 10 bases between them. CDR1 is SGHRS, CDR2 YFSETQ, per germline. The CDR3 spans 15 residues. CDR3 sequence (DNA): TGCGCCAGCAGCTTAGTCGATGGGTCCTACAATGAGCAGTTCTTC. This codes for CASSLVDGSYNEQFF. The complete variable domain, with remaining parts taken from reference TRBV5-1 and TRBJ2-1, reads KAGVTQTPRYLIKTRGQQVTLSCSPISGHRSVSWYQQTPGQGLQFLFEYFSETQRNKGNFPGRFSGRQFSNSRSEMNVSTLELGDSALYLCASSLVDGSYNEQFFGPGTRLTVL.

This clonotype was recorded a few times. The rearrangement links TRBV3-1 to TRBJ2-2, with TRBD1 matching over 9 bases. V shed 1 base and J 0 bases; nucleotides not matched to a gene: 6. Germline lookup yields CDR1 LGHDT and CDR2 YNNKEL (reference sequence). The CDR3 runs to 18 residues. In DNA, the CDR3 is TGTGCCAGCAGCCAAGTATCTGGGACAGGGACGAACACCGGGGAGCTGTTTTTT. Its protein product is CASSQVSGTGTNTGELFF.

This clonotype showed up many times. V gene TRBV7-9 combines with J gene TRBJ2-1, with 9 bases matching TRBD2. CDR3 length equals 15 residues. From germline, CDR1 is SEHNR and CDR2 FQNEAQ (reference sequence). Trimming cost V 5 bases and J 3 bases; bases outside gene matches: 5. The CDR3 DNA reads as TGTGCCAGCAGCCAAGGACTAGCGTTCTACAATGAGCAGTTCTTC. This gives the protein CASSQGLAFYNEQFF.